This TCR beta chain was found in a study of blood T cells in healthy people across ages. Findings of the study overall: Conclusively comparing naive with antigen-experienced cells was impossible with unsorted PBMCs.

Alongside a J-beta primer mix, a sample-barcoded 5' primer served in a second PCR lasting about 7 to 12 cycles. Each of the cDNA molecules was tagged by a template-switch adaptor with 12 random nucleotides. TCRdb analysed the 5' RACE reads with MiXCR anew, one entry per CDR3 protein. The sample has about 770,000 distinct CDR3 sequences; more than 40% are singletons. This clonotype has more than one count but fewer than ten. What it binds is not known. Healthy Russian Caucasian donors spanned ages about 6 to 100 years. The TCR was taken from a man in his 60s in good health. Sequencing was performed on blood.

The CDR3 coding sequence is TGTGCCAGCAGCTTAAGGGACAGGAGCCCCTACGAGCAGTACTTC. It codes for CASSLRDRSPYEQYF. The chain uses TRBV7-2 and TRBJ2-7, with 8 positions matching TRBD1. CDR1 and CDR2 from the germline V gene are SGHTA and FQGNSA. The CDR3 length is 15 residues. J lost 2 bases, V lost 2 bases, and 5 bases had no gene match.